The rows below give T cell receptor beta chains drawn from one sample of a study of cytomegalovirus exposure and HLA in healthy donors. Sequenced by immunoSEQ multiplex PCR; TCRdb stores in-frame clones only, minus some. Of approximately 180,000 clones in the sample, around 80% were seen once. The material sequenced was PBMCs. These receptors were collected from a woman in her twenties or thirties in good health and CMV-seronegative. Each CDR3 is given without its conserved first and last residue.

v_call: TRBV9; j_call: TRBJ1-3; cdr3_aa: ASSVDQGSGNTIY
v_call: TRBV5-1; j_call: TRBJ1-6; cdr3_aa: ASSQDGTDNSPLH
v_call: TRBV2; j_call: TRBJ1-2; cdr3_aa: ASSEIADNYGYT
v_call: TRBV9; j_call: TRBJ2-3; cdr3_aa: ASSVRPGGPDTQY
v_call: TRBV9; j_call: TRBJ1-5; cdr3_aa: ASSVGGPNQPQH
v_call: TRBV6-1; j_call: TRBJ2-3; cdr3_aa: ASSEGSGGWEDTQY
v_call: TRBV19; j_call: TRBJ1-3; cdr3_aa: ASRSGPSSINTIY
v_call: TRBV2; j_call: TRBJ2-5; cdr3_aa: ASSEWTGKQETQY
v_call: TRBV28; j_call: TRBJ2-1; cdr3_aa: ASSLEGTGKYNEQF
v_call: TRBV19; j_call: TRBJ2-7; cdr3_aa: ASSTRGGEQY
v_call: TRBV27; j_call: NA; cdr3_aa: ASSLKPVGGGYEQY
v_call: TRBV6-6; j_call: TRBJ2-7; cdr3_aa: ASRFETGVGYEQY
v_call: TRBV5-6; j_call: TRBJ1-6; cdr3_aa: ASSSVSSYNSPLH
v_call: TRBV28; j_call: TRBJ1-3; cdr3_aa: ASNPGGWAGNTIY
v_call: TRBV28; j_call: TRBJ2-7; cdr3_aa: ASTLTGVDYEQY
v_call: TRBV9; j_call: TRBJ1-3; cdr3_aa: ASTGTGSGNTIY
v_call: TRBV29-1; j_call: TRBJ2-3; cdr3_aa: SVTLTRERELY
v_call: TRBV7-2; j_call: TRBJ1-5; cdr3_aa: ASSFDRDNQPQH
v_call: TRBV4-3; j_call: TRBJ1-4; cdr3_aa: ASSPRQGNEKLF
v_call: TRBV6-6; j_call: TRBJ2-7; cdr3_aa: ASTRGDREAGQY
v_call: TRBV10-3; j_call: TRBJ1-2; cdr3_aa: AISESGTGRDGYT
v_call: TRBV11-3; j_call: TRBJ2-2; cdr3_aa: ASSSQGAAGELF
v_call: TRBV14; j_call: TRBJ2-1; cdr3_aa: ASSPRQGGNNEQF
v_call: TRBV18; j_call: TRBJ1-1; cdr3_aa: ASSPTDTGTGKAF
v_call: TRBV7-8; j_call: TRBJ2-3; cdr3_aa: ASSPRRRTGSTDTQY
v_call: TRBV9; j_call: TRBJ2-7; cdr3_aa: ASSVGQGAYEQY
v_call: TRBV28; j_call: TRBJ2-6; cdr3_aa: ASSEDRAGANVLT
v_call: TRBV6-5; j_call: TRBJ2-2; cdr3_aa: ASSPNPSDTGELF
v_call: TRBV7-6; j_call: TRBJ1-5; cdr3_aa: ASSPSPELGQPQH
v_call: TRBV7-2; j_call: TRBJ1-1; cdr3_aa: ASSLRQGAKAF
v_call: TRBV27; j_call: TRBJ2-1; cdr3_aa: ASSLGGRGGYNEQF
v_call: TRBV9; j_call: TRBJ1-2; cdr3_aa: ASSVSLTGQLGNGYT
v_call: TRBV4-2; j_call: TRBJ2-1; cdr3_aa: ASSYGGSSYNEQF
v_call: TRBV5-1; j_call: TRBJ2-2; cdr3_aa: ASSLEVRAYTGELF
v_call: TRBV2; j_call: TRBJ2-7; cdr3_aa: ASSPTGQVHDEQY
v_call: TRBV15; j_call: TRBJ1-4; cdr3_aa: ATRDQEGEKLF
v_call: TRBV4-2; j_call: TRBJ1-4; cdr3_aa: ASSGISGTGNEKLF
v_call: TRBV6-5; j_call: TRBJ1-4; cdr3_aa: ASSSHEGATNEKLF
v_call: TRBV7-7; j_call: TRBJ2-3; cdr3_aa: ASSPGQGGGTQY
v_call: TRBV28; j_call: TRBJ2-7; cdr3_aa: ASSWRRRDEQY
v_call: TRBV6-1; j_call: TRBJ1-2; cdr3_aa: ATRGRVYGYT
v_call: TRBV28; j_call: TRBJ1-5; cdr3_aa: ASSRRQGSSNQPQH
v_call: TRBV7-2; j_call: TRBJ2-7; cdr3_aa: ASSSMGGRGEQY
v_call: TRBV6-4; j_call: TRBJ2-4; cdr3_aa: ASSDRAGNIQY
v_call: TRBV11-2; j_call: TRBJ2-7; cdr3_aa: ASSLLPGEGYEQY
v_call: TRBV28; j_call: TRBJ2-7; cdr3_aa: ASSFGRTSGRADEQY
v_call: TRBV11-3; j_call: TRBJ2-2; cdr3_aa: ASSLPGGELF
v_call: TRBV7-2; j_call: TRBJ1-5; cdr3_aa: ASSFGGQGTTQH
v_call: TRBV19; j_call: TRBJ2-5; cdr3_aa: ASSYFGQAEQY
v_call: TRBV7-8; j_call: TRBJ2-2; cdr3_aa: ASSFASTMLTTGELF
v_call: TRBV11-2; j_call: TRBJ1-2; cdr3_aa: ASSLVNRGLNGYT
v_call: TRBV11-2; j_call: TRBJ1-3; cdr3_aa: ASSLDRGIGNTIY
v_call: TRBV6-4; j_call: TRBJ2-2; cdr3_aa: ASSVLVGTGELF
v_call: TRBV7-2; j_call: TRBJ2-3; cdr3_aa: ASSLAGSSPTDTQY
v_call: TRBV25-1; j_call: TRBJ1-2; cdr3_aa: ASSAGRLGVGYT
v_call: TRBV27; j_call: TRBJ1-3; cdr3_aa: ASSFRGSGNTIY
v_call: TRBV7-8; j_call: TRBJ1-1; cdr3_aa: ASSWIRVMGTEAF
v_call: TRBV28; j_call: TRBJ1-1; cdr3_aa: ATLKTGNTEAF
v_call: TRBV7-8; j_call: TRBJ2-1; cdr3_aa: ASSLGDRGPNEQF